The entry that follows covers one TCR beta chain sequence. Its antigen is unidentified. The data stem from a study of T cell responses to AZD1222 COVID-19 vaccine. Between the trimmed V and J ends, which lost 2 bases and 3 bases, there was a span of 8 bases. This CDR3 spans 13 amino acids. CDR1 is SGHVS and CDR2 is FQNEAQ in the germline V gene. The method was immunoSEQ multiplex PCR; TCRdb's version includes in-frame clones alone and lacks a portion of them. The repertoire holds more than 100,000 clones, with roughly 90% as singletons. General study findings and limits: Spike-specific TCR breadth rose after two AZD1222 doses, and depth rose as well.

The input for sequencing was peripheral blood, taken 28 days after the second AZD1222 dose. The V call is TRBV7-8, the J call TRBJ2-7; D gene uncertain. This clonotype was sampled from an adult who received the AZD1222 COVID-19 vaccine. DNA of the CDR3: TGTGCCAGCAGCTTAAACAGTTACTACGAGCAGTACTTC. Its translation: CASSLNSYYEQYF.